This T cell receptor (beta chain) was identified during a study of shared clonotypes between healthy human individuals. Study in general: Those who served as donors were a couple of women and a few men between the ages of 18 and 49. Study-wide findings and caveats: For naive CD4 cells, roughly 5% of clonotypes were shared across a handful of donors.

Per germline, CDR1 SGHDT and CDR2 YYEEEE. V was pared by 4 bases and J by 4 bases, with 17 bases between. The CDR3 sequence is 15 residues long. As to this clone: Antigen specificity is unknown.

This table comes from immunoSEQ multiplex PCR, and its TCRdb copy is limited to in-frame clones, with some not included. The top ten hold under 2% of the sample, which has 640,000 or so clones, roughly 78% seen once. This TCR was recovered from a woman in her 30s in good health. V is TRBV5-6 and J is TRBJ1-2, with D unclear. Sequenced input: memory CD4+ T cells sorted from blood. Indicated subset: CD45RA-negative fraction. For the CDR3, the DNA is TGTGCCAGCAGCCTAGGTGACCTGCTTGGCTATGGCTACACCTTC. Translated: CASSLGDLLGYGYTF.